This T cell receptor beta chain emerged from a study of siplizumab effects on memory and regulatory T cells. Study-level points and caveats: For siplizumab cultures, the suppressive function of their proliferating Tregs was not confirmed. The drug siplizumab significantly decreased the alloreactive sequences that could be traced to unstimulated CD4+ memory cells. It was not possible to assign a naive or memory phenotype to roughly 75-97% of proliferating CD4+ or CD8+ clones. Unstimulated naive T cells seemed to show more diversity than memory cells did, and they also seemed to be among the major contributors to the alloresponse.

This CDR3 is built from 12 residues. Germline assignment: CDR1 LGHNT and CDR2 FRNRAP. Trimming removed 2 bases from V and 3 bases from J, with 5 bases in between. Data came from immunoSEQ multiplex PCR; TCRdb stores just in-frame clones and leaves some out. The top ten clones hold roughly 0.37% of a sample with 50,000 or so clones, more than 75% of them seen once. The table lists this clone with a few counts. Its matching antigen is unknown. Sequences were obtained from naive CD8+ T cells sorted from blood. The gene calls are TRBV12-5 and TRBJ2-7, with D unresolved. This sequence was found in a human donor in good health. The CDR3 coding sequence is TGTGCTAGTGGTTTGAACGACTACGAGCAGTACTTC. Translated: CASGLNDYEQYF.